Sequencing of this T cell receptor (beta chain) was carried out in a study of shared clonotypes between healthy human individuals. Study at large: Donors had three CD4 naive, three CD4 memory, two CD8 naive and one CD8 memory plate apiece.

This CDR3 has 12 residues. The germline gives CDR1 MDHEN, CDR2 SYDVKM. The V gene end was trimmed by 6 bases and the J gene end by 10 bases; junction bases not matched to a gene: 5. Researchers divided each subset's genomic DNA evenly across several immunoSEQ plates. TCRdb keeps only in-frame clones here, not all; method: immunoSEQ multiplex PCR. Of around 600,000 clones listed, more than 95% were seen once; the top ten hold 0.057%. Sequencing was carried out using naive CD4+ T cells sorted from blood. Specified subset: CD45RA+ positively selected. The chain joins TRBV28 to TRBJ2-1; 8 bases align to TRBD2. The source of this sequence is a woman aged 25 to 39 in good health. The CDR3 nucleotides are TGTGCCAGCAGGGGACTAGTTTCCGAGCAGTTCTTC. This translates into CASRGLVSEQFF. Using reference TRBV28 and TRBJ2-1 for the parts outside the CDR3, the full variable domain is DVKVTQSSRYLVKRTGEKVFLECVQDMDHENMFWYRQDPGLGLRLIYFSYDVKMKEKGDIPEGYSVSREKKERFSLILESASTNQTSMYLCASRGLVSEQFFGPGTRLTVL.